The entry below gives a single TCR beta chain sequence along with its context. Its antigen is unidentified. The CDR3 is made up of 20 amino acids. V dropped 0 bases and J dropped 0; count of bases not matched to a gene: 9. Per the germline V gene, CDR1 is MGHRA and CDR2 is YSYEKL. This entry comes from a study of shared clonotypes between healthy human individuals. Produced via immunoSEQ multiplex PCR; TCRdb's table is partial and in-frame only. The repertoire has over a million clones, around 97% of them found once; the top ten carry more than 0.9%. The study, taken as a whole, reports: Sampling was confined to blood; repertoires within tissues likely differ.

Partitioning of CD4+ cells yielded a CD45RA+ naive subset and a CD45RA-negative memory subset. Specimen: naive CD4+ T cells sorted from blood. Stated subset: CD45RA+ positively selected. The receptor was isolated from a man aged 25-45 years in good health. The rearrangement uses TRBV4-1 and TRBJ1-3; TRBD1 agrees at 12 bases. The CDR3 bases are TGCGCCAGCAGCCAAGACTTCTTCGGGACAGGGGGCCACTCTGGAAACACCATATATTTT. Amino acids: CASSQDFFGTGGHSGNTIYF.